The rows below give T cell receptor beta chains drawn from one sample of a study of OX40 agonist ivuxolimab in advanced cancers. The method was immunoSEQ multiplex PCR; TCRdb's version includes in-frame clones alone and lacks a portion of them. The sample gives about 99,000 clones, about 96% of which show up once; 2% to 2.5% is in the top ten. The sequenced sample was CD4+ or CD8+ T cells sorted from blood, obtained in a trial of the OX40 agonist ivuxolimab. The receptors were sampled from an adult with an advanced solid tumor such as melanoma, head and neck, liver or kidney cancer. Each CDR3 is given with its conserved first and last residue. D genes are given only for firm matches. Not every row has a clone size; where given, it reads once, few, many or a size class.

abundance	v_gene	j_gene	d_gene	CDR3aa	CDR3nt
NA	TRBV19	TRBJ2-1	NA	CASSIVSGGHNEQFF	TGTGCCAGTAGTATTGTCAGCGGAGGACACAATGAGCAGTTCTTC
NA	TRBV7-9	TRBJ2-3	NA	CASQGPLSTDTQYF	TGTGCCAGCCAGGGGCCTCTCAGCACAGATACGCAGTATTTT
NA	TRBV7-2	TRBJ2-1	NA	CASSPGPYYNEQFF	TGTGCCAGCAGCCCCGGTCCATACTACAATGAGCAGTTCTTC
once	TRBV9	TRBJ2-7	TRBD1	CASSDGTGGFNYEQYF	TGTGCCAGCAGCGACGGGACAGGGGGATTTAACTACGAGCAGTACTTC
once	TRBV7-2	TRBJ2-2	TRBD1	CASSTSGQGANTGELFF	TGTGCCAGCAGTACCTCGGGACAGGGGGCCAACACCGGGGAGCTGTTTTTT
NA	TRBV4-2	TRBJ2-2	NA	CASRGANTGELFF	TGTGCCAGCAGGGGAGCGAACACCGGGGAGCTGTTTTTT
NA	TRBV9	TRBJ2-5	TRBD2	CASSAGLAGGPSQETQYF	TGTGCCAGCAGCGCGGGACTAGCGGGGGGGCCAAGCCAAGAGACCCAGTACTTC
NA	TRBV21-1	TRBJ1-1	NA	CASSKRTGADTEAFF	TGTGCCAGCAGCAAACGGACAGGGGCGGACACTGAAGCTTTCTTT
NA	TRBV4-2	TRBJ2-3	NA	CASSQDEGPAGGQYF	TGTGCCAGCAGCCAAGATGAGGGGCCGGCGGGTGGGCAGTATTTT
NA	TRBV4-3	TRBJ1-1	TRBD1	CASSQAPTGGSMTEAFF	TGCGCCAGCAGCCAGGCCCCAACAGGGGGGTCGATGACTGAAGCTTTCTTT
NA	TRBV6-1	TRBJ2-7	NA	CASFDSDEQYF	TGTGCCAGCTTCGACAGTGACGAGCAGTACTTC
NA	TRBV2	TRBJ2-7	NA	CASSEGQGSSEQYF	TGTGCCAGCAGTGAAGGGCAGGGCAGCTCCGAGCAGTACTTC
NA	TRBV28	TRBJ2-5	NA	CASSRRGEETQYF	TGTGCCAGCTCAAGGCGAGGTGAAGAGACCCAGTACTTC
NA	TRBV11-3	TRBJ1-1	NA	CASSYGQTEAFF	TGTGCCAGCAGCTACGGACAGACTGAAGCTTTCTTT
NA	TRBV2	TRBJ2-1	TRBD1	CASSAGTGVYNEQFF	TGTGCCAGCAGTGCAGGGACAGGGGTCTACAATGAGCAGTTCTTC
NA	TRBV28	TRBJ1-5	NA	CASSSSARPGPYNQPQHF	TGTGCCAGCAGTTCCTCGGCTCGGCCAGGCCCTTACAATCAGCCCCAGCATTTT
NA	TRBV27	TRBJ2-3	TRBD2	CASSRLAGTTDTQYF	TGTGCCAGCAGCCGTCTAGCGGGAACCACAGATACGCAGTATTTT
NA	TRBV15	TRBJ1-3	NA	CATSRDPWEGSGNTIYF	TGTGCCACCAGCAGAGACCCGTGGGAGGGGTCTGGAAACACCATATATTTT
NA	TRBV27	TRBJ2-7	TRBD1	CASSSLVFGTGGEQYF	TGTGCCAGCAGTTCATTAGTCTTCGGGACAGGCGGCGAGCAGTACTTC
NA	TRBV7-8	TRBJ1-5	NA	CASSLGSRGGGQPQHF	TGTGCCAGCAGCTTAGGATCTCGCGGGGGAGGTCAGCCCCAGCATTTT
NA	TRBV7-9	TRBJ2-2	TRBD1	CAHTSIVGQGRTGELFF	TGTGCCCATACATCCATCGTGGGACAGGGGAGGACCGGGGAGCTGTTTTTT
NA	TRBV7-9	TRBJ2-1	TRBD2	CASSLSGLAGVSSYNEQFF	TGTGCCAGCAGCTTATCCGGACTAGCGGGAGTGAGCTCCTACAATGAGCAGTTCTTC
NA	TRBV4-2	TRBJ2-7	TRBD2	CASSQMGLAGGSYEQYF	TGTGCCAGCAGCCAAATGGGACTAGCGGGAGGCTCCTACGAGCAGTACTTC
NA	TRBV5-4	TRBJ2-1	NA	CASSPEHPTDEQFF	TGTGCCAGCAGCCCCGAACACCCCACCGACGAGCAGTTCTTC
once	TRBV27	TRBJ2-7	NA	CASSPRPRQGRHEQYF	TGTGCCAGCAGCCCTAGGCCCCGGCAGGGGAGGCACGAGCAGTACTTC
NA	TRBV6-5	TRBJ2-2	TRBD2	CASSYSAGGTGELFF	TGTGCCAGCAGTTACTCGGCGGGGGGCACCGGGGAGCTGTTTTTT
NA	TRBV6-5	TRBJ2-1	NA	CASSYSEYNEQFF	TGTGCCAGCAGTTACTCGGAGTACAATGAGCAGTTCTTC
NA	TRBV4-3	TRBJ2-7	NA	CASSQARAIVDEQYF	TGCGCCAGCAGCCAAGCCAGGGCTATAGTGGACGAGCAGTACTTC
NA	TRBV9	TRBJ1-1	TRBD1	CASSVAGGAEAFF	TGTGCCAGCAGCGTAGCAGGGGGCGCGGAAGCTTTCTTT
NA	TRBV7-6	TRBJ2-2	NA	CASSLEAQRSSTGELFF	TGTGCCAGCAGCTTAGAGGCCCAACGGTCGTCCACCGGGGAGCTGTTTTTT
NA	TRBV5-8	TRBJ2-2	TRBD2	CASSLRLAGWTGELFF	TGTGCCAGCAGCTTGCGCCTAGCGGGGTGGACCGGGGAGCTGTTTTTT
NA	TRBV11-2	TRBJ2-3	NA	CASSSLTDTQYF	TGTGCCAGCAGCTCCCTAACAGATACGCAGTATTTT
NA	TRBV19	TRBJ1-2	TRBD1	CASNQGATGYTF	TGTGCCAGTAATCAGGGGGCTACCGGCTACACCTTC
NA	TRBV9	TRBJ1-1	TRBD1	CASSGGQGAVNTEAFF	TGTGCCAGCAGCGGGGGACAGGGCGCCGTGAACACTGAAGCTTTCTTT
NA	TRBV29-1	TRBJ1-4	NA	CSVDGGTNEKLFF	TGCAGCGTTGACGGGGGGACTAATGAAAAACTGTTTTTT
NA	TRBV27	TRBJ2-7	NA	CASSPRAGTYYEQYF	TGTGCCAGCAGTCCGCGTGCCGGGACGTACTACGAGCAGTACTTC
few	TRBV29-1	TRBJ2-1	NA	CSGGDGYNEQFF	TGCAGCGGGGGGGACGGCTACAATGAGCAGTTCTTC
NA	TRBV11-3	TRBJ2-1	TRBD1	CASRCRDRGLNEQFF	TGTGCCAGCAGGTGCCGGGACAGGGGGCTCAATGAGCAGTTCTTC
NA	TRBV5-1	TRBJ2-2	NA	CASSLDSLPGELFF	TGCGCCAGCAGCTTGGACAGCCTGCCCGGGGAGCTGTTTTTT
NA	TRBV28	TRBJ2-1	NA	CASRAESSYNEQFF	TGTGCCAGCAGGGCGGAGAGCTCCTACAATGAGCAGTTCTTC
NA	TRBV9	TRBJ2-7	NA	CASSTGLSYEQYF	TGTGCCAGCAGTACAGGGTTATCCTACGAGCAGTACTTC
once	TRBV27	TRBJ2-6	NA	CASSFGRSYPSGANVLTF	TGTGCCAGCAGTTTCGGTCGGTCCTACCCCTCTGGGGCCAACGTCCTGACTTTC
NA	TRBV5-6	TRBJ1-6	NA	CASSLRSGSSSPLHF	TGTGCCAGCAGCTTACGGTCAGGGTCTAGCTCACCCCTCCACTTT
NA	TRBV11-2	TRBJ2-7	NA	CASSSGHIYEQYF	TGTGCCAGCAGCTCCGGACATATCTACGAGCAGTACTTC
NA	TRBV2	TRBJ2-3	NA	CASSPPDSPDTQYF	TGTGCCAGCAGCCCCCCTGACAGCCCCGATACGCAGTATTTT
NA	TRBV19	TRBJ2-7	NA	CASSFSGAVSYEQYF	TGTGCCAGTAGTTTTTCAGGAGCTGTCTCCTACGAGCAGTACTTC
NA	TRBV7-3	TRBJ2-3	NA	CASSSGGTDTQYF	TGTGCCAGCAGCTCCGGGGGCACAGATACGCAGTATTTT
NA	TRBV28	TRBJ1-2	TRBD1	CASSFTGDYGYTF	TGTGCCAGCAGTTTTACAGGGGACTATGGCTACACCTTC
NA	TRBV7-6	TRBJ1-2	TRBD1	CASSSNPAGTGFQDYGYTF	TGTGCCAGCAGCTCCAACCCGGCGGGGACAGGATTTCAGGACTATGGCTACACCTTC
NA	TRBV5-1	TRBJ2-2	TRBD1	CASSTRTGGTGELFF	TGCGCCAGCAGCACCCGGACAGGGGGCACCGGGGAGCTGTTTTTT
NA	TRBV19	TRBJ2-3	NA	CASSPTGWGTDTQYF	TGTGCCAGTAGCCCTACCGGGTGGGGCACAGATACGCAGTATTTT
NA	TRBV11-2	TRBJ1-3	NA	CASSLVQQGEDTIYF	TGTGCCAGCAGCTTAGTCCAACAGGGAGAGGACACCATATATTTT
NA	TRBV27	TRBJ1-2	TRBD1	CASSRTGNYGYTF	TGTGCCAGCAGTAGGACAGGAAACTATGGCTACACCTTC
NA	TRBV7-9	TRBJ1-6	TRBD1	CASSLSTGVSPLHF	TGTGCCAGCAGCTTATCAACAGGGGTTTCACCCCTCCACTTT
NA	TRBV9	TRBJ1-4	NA	CASSVRGGTTNEKLFF	TGTGCCAGCAGCGTGAGGGGCGGGACAACTAATGAAAAACTGTTTTTT